Listed below are T cell receptor beta chains from one sample, sequenced in a study of human CD8 memory T cell subsets. TCRdb re-called the 5' RACE reads and gives one entry per CDR3 protein, without DNA. In all, the sample yields 9,500 to 11,000 distinct CDR3 sequences. Sequences were obtained from CD8+ T cells from PBMCs. The receptors derive from a human donor in good health. Both conserved end residues are part of each CDR3. Fields, in order: clone size, J gene, V gene, CDR3 protein. Some rows have no size entry. The others give once, few or many, or a class for an expanded clone.

clone size: medium-sized
J gene: TRBJ2-7
V gene: TRBV7-7
CDR3 protein: CASSLARGARRTSGRTPKQYF

clone size: medium-sized
J gene: TRBJ2-1
V gene: TRBV29-1
CDR3 protein: CSVDWGNEQFF

clone size: .
J gene: TRBJ1-1
V gene: TRBV7-9
CDR3 protein: CASSLDLGTEAFF

clone size: .
J gene: TRBJ2-5
V gene: TRBV9
CDR3 protein: CASSAKAGEGETQYF

clone size: .
J gene: TRBJ2-5
V gene: TRBV24-1
CDR3 protein: CATSPGPQETQYF

clone size: .
J gene: TRBJ2-5
V gene: TRBV7-4
CDR3 protein: CASSFRLAGVISETQYF

clone size: .
J gene: TRBJ2-1
V gene: TRBV9
CDR3 protein: CASSAVLGDEQFF

clone size: .
J gene: TRBJ2-5
V gene: TRBV5-6
CDR3 protein: CASSMTGFQETQYF

clone size: .
J gene: TRBJ2-7
V gene: TRBV15
CDR3 protein: CATSRTRDGAYEQYF

clone size: .
J gene: TRBJ2-7
V gene: TRBV5-1
CDR3 protein: CASSLRTGTYEQYF

clone size: .
J gene: TRBJ2-5
V gene: TRBV7-9
CDR3 protein: CASSLSRGDWETQYF

clone size: .
J gene: TRBJ1-1
V gene: TRBV5-1
CDR3 protein: CASSLQSGQGSHTEAFF

clone size: medium-sized
J gene: TRBJ2-6
V gene: TRBV3-1
CDR3 protein: CASTRRQGSSGANVLTF

clone size: .
J gene: TRBJ2-1
V gene: TRBV20-1
CDR3 protein: CSARPAEVTYNEQFF

clone size: .
J gene: TRBJ2-7
V gene: TRBV10-1
CDR3 protein: CASSPVGPYEQYF

clone size: .
J gene: TRBJ1-1
V gene: TRBV30
CDR3 protein: CAWTSPINTEAFF

clone size: .
J gene: TRBJ1-3
V gene: TRBV5-1
CDR3 protein: CASSLQFSGNTIYF

clone size: .
J gene: TRBJ2-5
V gene: TRBV7-9
CDR3 protein: CASLGPARETQYF

clone size: .
J gene: TRBJ2-7
V gene: TRBV2
CDR3 protein: CASSDSRNTDEQYF

clone size: medium-sized
J gene: TRBJ2-2
V gene: TRBV9
CDR3 protein: CASSDEGAGDTGELFF

clone size: medium-sized
J gene: TRBJ2-1
V gene: TRBV3-1
CDR3 protein: CASSPKGLNSYNEQFF

clone size: .
J gene: TRBJ2-5
V gene: TRBV4-1
CDR3 protein: CASSQAGGQETQYF

clone size: .
J gene: TRBJ2-1
V gene: TRBV13
CDR3 protein: CASSLSGLADNEQFF

clone size: .
J gene: TRBJ2-7
V gene: TRBV30
CDR3 protein: CAWSGDPGNEQYF

clone size: medium-sized
J gene: TRBJ2-4
V gene: TRBV20-1
CDR3 protein: CSARLGERNIQYF

clone size: .
J gene: TRBJ2-7
V gene: TRBV28
CDR3 protein: CASSSPGQGFSYEQYF

clone size: .
J gene: TRBJ2-1
V gene: TRBV27
CDR3 protein: CASSPGTLNNEQFF

clone size: medium-sized
J gene: TRBJ2-1
V gene: TRBV11-2
CDR3 protein: CASSLGLVEYEQFF

clone size: .
J gene: TRBJ1-2
V gene: TRBV27
CDR3 protein: CASSLLGDGYTF

clone size: .
J gene: TRBJ1-5
V gene: TRBV15
CDR3 protein: CATSRDLGNQPQHF

clone size: .
J gene: TRBJ2-7
V gene: TRBV7-8
CDR3 protein: CASSLTGTSGGETEQYF

clone size: .
J gene: TRBJ2-5
V gene: TRBV7-8
CDR3 protein: CASSAGVGGETQYF

clone size: .
J gene: TRBJ2-7
V gene: TRBV5-6
CDR3 protein: CASSLSGAYEQYF

clone size: .
J gene: TRBJ2-1
V gene: TRBV5-1
CDR3 protein: CASSLDPAGGPNEQFF

clone size: .
J gene: TRBJ1-1
V gene: TRBV11-2
CDR3 protein: CASSLSPEAFF

clone size: medium-sized
J gene: TRBJ2-1
V gene: TRBV7-9
CDR3 protein: CASSSSASGPPYNEQFF

clone size: .
J gene: TRBJ2-5
V gene: TRBV16
CDR3 protein: CASSRGSTLLETQYF

clone size: .
J gene: TRBJ2-5
V gene: TRBV7-8
CDR3 protein: CASSLEGRVGETQYF

clone size: .
J gene: TRBJ1-2
V gene: TRBV14
CDR3 protein: CASSRETGFFGYTF

clone size: .
J gene: TRBJ2-1
V gene: TRBV12-3/TRBV12-4
CDR3 protein: CASSRDNEQFF

clone size: .
J gene: TRBJ2-1
V gene: TRBV28
CDR3 protein: CASSLRVEQFF

clone size: .
J gene: TRBJ2-1
V gene: TRBV3-1
CDR3 protein: CASSQDLSSYNEQFF

clone size: .
J gene: TRBJ2-7
V gene: TRBV29-1
CDR3 protein: CSVAGGFGYEQYF

clone size: .
J gene: TRBJ2-1
V gene: TRBV3-1
CDR3 protein: CASSQLRDSSYNEQFF

clone size: .
J gene: TRBJ1-1
V gene: TRBV4-1
CDR3 protein: CASSQGVTGGTEAFF